These 27 T cell receptor beta chains originate from one sample sequenced in a study of cytomegalovirus exposure and HLA in healthy donors. PCR used 60 Vbeta primers and 13 Jbeta primers. This table comes from immunoSEQ multiplex PCR, and its TCRdb copy is limited to in-frame clones, with some not included. This sample has some 150,000 clones; roughly 80% occur once, and the top ten carry 9.5% to 10%. Input material: PBMCs. These receptors came from a man between 18 and 29 years old in good health and CMV-seropositive.

The rearrangement uses TRBV12-5 and TRBJ2-1; TRBD2 matches at 10 bases. Germline CDR1 reads LGHNT; CDR2 reads FRNRAP. Losses at the gene ends were 7 bases for V and 6 bases for J; bases not matched to a gene: 12. This CDR3 contains 16 residues. CDR3 loop: CASAPPGLASRNEQFF. The CDR3 nucleotides read TGTGCTAGTGCCCCCCCGGGACTAGCGAGTCGCAATGAGCAGTTCTTC.

The chain combines TRBV19 with TRBJ1-2; 9 bases are a match to TRBD1. The CDR3 totals 15 residues. Germline values: CDR1 LNHDA, CDR2 SQIVND (reference sequence). V dropped 3 bases and J dropped 6; count of bases not matched to a gene: 8. As DNA, the CDR3 is TGTGCCAGTAGTATTTTCGGACAGGGGTTGGATGGCTACACCTTC. This codes for CASSIFGQGLDGYTF. Full variable domain (outside the CDR3, taken from reference TRBV19 and TRBJ1-2): DGGITQSPKYLFRKEGQNVTLSCEQNLNHDAMYWYRQDPGQGLRLIYYSQIVNDFQKGDIAEGYSVSREKKESFPLTVTSAQKNPTAFYLCASSIFGQGLDGYTFGSGTRLTVV.

V and J are TRBV9 and TRBJ1-1; D may be TRBD1 (5 bases). In germline, CDR1 is SGDLS, CDR2 YYNGEE. The CDR3 contains 15 residues. The V and J ends lost 3 bases and 3 bases respectively, with 15 bases between them. This CDR3 reads CASSADPGGDTEAFF. CDR3 DNA: TGTGCCAGCAGCGCAGACCCTGGGGGGGACACTGAAGCTTTCTTT.

This clone was seen a handful of times. The V call is TRBV6-5, the J call TRBJ2-5, with 10 bases identical to TRBD1. Unmatched junction bases numbered 5, after V lost 6 bases and J lost 4 bases. The CDR3 spans 14 residues. Germline V lookup: CDR1 MNHEY, CDR2 SVGAGI. The CDR3 sequence: CASRRQGAGETQYF. The DNA of the CDR3 is TGTGCCAGCAGACGACAGGGGGCGGGAGAGACCCAGTACTTC.

The gene calls are TRBV13 and TRBJ2-2; maybe TRBD1 (5 bases). Germline lookup yields CDR1 PRHDT and CDR2 FYEKMQ (reference sequence). Trimming shortened V by 3 bases and J by 4 bases, and 15 bases separated the two germline ends. This CDR3 contains 16 residues. The CDR3 DNA reads as TGTGCCAGCAGCTTTGGCAGGGTCGGCGGCACCGGGGAGCTGTTTTTT. It translates to CASSFGRVGGTGELFF. The variable domain in full, completed from reference TRBV13 and TRBJ2-2, reads AAGVIQSPRHLIKEKRETATLKCYPIPRHDTVYWYQQGPGQDPQFLISFYEKMQSDKGSIPDRFSAQQFSDYHSELNMSSLELGDSALYFCASSFGRVGGTGELFFGEGSRLTVL.

This clone was picked up one time. The chain joins TRBV5-4 to TRBJ1-3, with D hard to call. The CDR3 is 12 amino acids. V was trimmed by 1 base and J by 3 bases, leaving 2 bases between them. Germline V gives CDR1 SGHNT, CDR2 YYREEE (reference sequence). The CDR3 bases are TGTGCCAGCAGCTTGCTTGGAAACACCATATATTTT. This encodes CASSLLGNTIYF.

This clone appeared a single time. This chain uses TRBV15 with TRBJ2-7; TRBD2 might be the D (5 bases). Germline V gene sequence: CDR1 LNHNV, CDR2 YYDKDF (reference sequence). This CDR3 has 14 residues. Trimming cost V 0 bases and J 3 bases, with 9 bases left between them. CDR3 in DNA: TGTGCCACCAGCAGAGACCCGGGGAACTACGAGCAGTACTTC. Amino acids: CATSRDPGNYEQYF.

The chain carries TRBV5-8 and TRBJ2-1; TRBD1 or TRBD2 may be the D gene (6 bases each). V dropped 4 bases and J dropped 9 bases, with 17 bases sitting between them. Germline values: CDR1 SGHTS, CDR2 YDEGEE. CDR3 size: 14 residues. Here the CDR3 reads CASSLGGRQGEQFF. The CDR3 nucleotides read TGTGCCAGCAGCCTGGGGGGCAGGCAGGGTGAGCAGTTCTTC.

V gene TRBV12-5 combines with J gene TRBJ2-2; TRBD1 might be the D (6 bases). CDR3 length: 17 residues. V lost 2 bases and J 1 base, leaving 14 bases between the germline ends. CDR1 and CDR2 from the germline V gene are LGHNT and FRNRAP. The CDR3 is CASGLYNRAKNTGELFF. The CDR3 region has the DNA TGTGCTAGTGGTTTGTATAACAGGGCCAAGAACACCGGGGAGCTGTTTTTT.

This chain uses TRBV25-1 with TRBJ2-5, with D maybe TRBD1 (5 bases). Per germline, CDR1 MGHDK and CDR2 SYGVNS. The ends were cut back, 4 bases at V and 5 bases at J, with 20 bases in the middle. CDR3 length equals 16 residues. The CDR3 loop is CASSAMYAGQLETQYF. CDR3 DNA: TGTGCCAGCAGTGCCATGTACGCAGGGCAGTTGGAGACCCAGTACTTC.

V is TRBV7-9 and J is TRBJ1-1; 7 bases map to TRBD1. The ends lost 5 bases at V and 6 bases at J; junction bases unmatched: 9. Germline assignment: CDR1 SEHNR and CDR2 FQNEAQ (reference sequence). CDR3 length: 14 amino acids. For the CDR3, the DNA is TGTGCCAGCAGCCTAGACAGGGTAGGATCTGAAGCTTTCTTT. It codes for CASSLDRVGSEAFF. The variable domain in full, with the rest retrieved from reference TRBV7-9 and TRBJ1-1, is DTGVSQNPRHKITKRGQNVTFRCDPISEHNRLYWYRQTLGQGPEFLTYFQNEAQLEKSRLLSDRFSAERPKGSFSTLEIQRTEQGDSAMYLCASSLDRVGSEAFFGQGTRLTVV.

The V call is TRBV7-9, the J call TRBJ2-7; 7 nucleotides line up with TRBD2. CDR1 is SEHNR and CDR2 is FQNEAQ in the germline V gene (reference sequence). The CDR3 is 16 residues long. With 5 bases clipped from V and 1 base from J, the junction kept 11 bases outside the gene matches. The CDR3 region has the DNA TGTGCCAGCAGCCCACCCAGACTAGCCGAGTCCTACGAGCAGTACTTC. Amino acid sequence: CASSPPRLAESYEQYF.

The chain is built from TRBV13 and TRBJ2-1; 11 positions match TRBD1. Germline CDR1 and CDR2: PRHDT and FYEKMQ (reference sequence). V was clipped by 1 base and J by 7 bases; unmatched bases: 3. The CDR3 spans 15 residues. This chain's CDR3 is CASSLEGTGGNEQFF. The CDR3 region has the DNA TGTGCCAGCAGCTTAGAAGGGACAGGGGGGAATGAGCAGTTCTTC.

The chain is built from TRBV6-1 and TRBJ1-4; D ambiguous. The CDR3 length is 17 residues. The V end lost 1 base, the J end lost 0 bases, and 12 bases lay between the germline ends. The germline gives CDR1 MNHNS, CDR2 SASEGT. The CDR3 DNA reads TGTGCCAGCAGTGAAGATTCGGGAGAACCAACTAATGAAAAACTGTTTTTT. Translating gives CASSEDSGEPTNEKLFF.

The genes are TRBV29-1 and TRBJ1-2, with 7 positions matching TRBD1. Germline CDR1 SQVTM, CDR2 ANQGSEA. The CDR3 runs 14 residues. Germline trimming cut 5 bases from V and 5 bases from J; bases unmatched to any gene: 11. The CDR3, as DNA: TGCAGCGTTCGCCGGGACAGTGGGGGATATGGCTACACCTTC. Its protein product is CSVRRDSGGYGYTF.

The chain combines TRBV7-6 with TRBJ1-1; 11 bases agree with TRBD1. V lost 0 bases to trimming and J lost 4 bases; unmatched junction nucleotides: 1. CDR3 length equals 15 residues. Germline V gives CDR1 SGHVS, CDR2 FNYEAQ. The CDR3 loop is CASSLAGTGGTEAFF. The CDR3 bases are TGTGCCAGCAGCTTAGCCGGGACAGGGGGCACTGAAGCTTTCTTT. Complete variable domain (other parts from reference TRBV7-6 and TRBJ1-1): GAGVSQSPRYKVTKRGQDVALRCDPISGHVSLYWYRQALGQGPEFLTYFNYEAQQDKSGLPNDRFSAERPEGSISTLTIQRTEQRDSAMYRCASSLAGTGGTEAFFGQGTRLTVV.

The V gene is TRBV30, the J gene TRBJ1-1; no reliable D call. The CDR3 extends over 13 amino acids. CDR1 and CDR2 (germline): GTSNPN, SVGIG (reference sequence). Trimming pared 1 base from V and 10 bases from J, leaving 16 bases between. CDR3 coding DNA: TGTGCCTGGAGTGGCGAGGAGAGTATCGGAGCTTTCTTT. This gives the protein CAWSGEESIGAFF.

The V and J genes are TRBV18 and TRBJ2-3; a possible D gene is TRBD1 (6 bases). Trimming removed 3 bases from V and 0 bases from J, with 19 bases in between. Germline V gene sequence: CDR1 KGHSH, CDR2 LQKENI. This CDR3 is 18 amino acids long. CDR3 sequence (DNA): TGTGCCAGCTCACCCCGTTCGCTCGTCCAGGGGAGCACAGATACGCAGTATTTT. Its translation: CASSPRSLVQGSTDTQYF. The variable domain in full, with the rest retrieved from reference TRBV18 and TRBJ2-3, is NAGVMQNPRHLVRRRGQEARLRCSPMKGHSHVYWYRQLPEEGLKFMVYLQKENIIDESGMPKERFSAEFPKEGPSILRIQQVVRGDSAAYFCASSPRSLVQGSTDTQYFGPGTRLTVL.

The chain employs TRBV10-3 and TRBJ1-2; no firm D call. Germline V gene sequence: CDR1 ENHRY, CDR2 SYGVKD. V was cut by 2 bases and J by 2 bases, with 6 bases left in between. The CDR3 loop spans 13 amino acids. The CDR3 DNA sequence: TGTGCCATCAGTGAGGTGTTAAACTATGGCTACACCTTC. Its protein product is CAISEVLNYGYTF.

The V call is TRBV7-3, the J call TRBJ1-1; TRBD1 is a possible D gene (5 bases). The CDR3 has 13 amino acids. V dropped 3 bases and J dropped 7 bases, with 12 bases sitting between them. Germline V lookup: CDR1 SGHTA, CDR2 FQGTGA. The CDR3 nucleotides read TGTGCCAGCAGCTTCAGGGCGAACGGTGAAGCTTTCTTT. It encodes CASSFRANGEAFF.

This chain connects TRBV30 to TRBJ2-1; TRBD1 matches at 7 bases. This CDR3 comprises 16 residues. J gave up 4 bases and V 3 bases, and 12 bases lay outside the gene matches. Germline CDR1 GTSNPN, CDR2 SVGIG (reference sequence). CDR3 region: CAWSEPRGPIYNEQFF. CDR3 nucleotides: TGTGCCTGGAGCGAACCGAGGGGGCCAATATACAATGAGCAGTTCTTC.

The CDR3 region is CASSLGPDRTYEQYF. The CDR3 DNA sequence: TGCGCCAGCAGCTTGGGGCCTGATCGCACCTACGAGCAGTACTTC. The gene calls are TRBV5-1 and TRBJ2-7; D is unresolved. The CDR3 loop spans 15 amino acids. Per the germline V gene, CDR1 is SGHRS and CDR2 is YFSETQ. Trimming cost V 0 bases and J 2 bases, with 12 bases left between them.

This chain links TRBV6-5 with TRBJ1-6; D might be TRBD1 (6 bases). The CDR3 runs 15 residues. Between the trimmed V and J ends, which lost 6 bases and 9 bases, there was a span of 18 bases. The germline V gene encodes CDR1 MNHEY and CDR2 SVGAGI. CDR3 sequence: CASSHRPQGGSPLHF. CDR3 nucleotides: TGTGCCAGCAGCCACAGACCCCAAGGGGGTTCACCCCTCCACTTT.

Concerning this clone itself: The sample carries other DNA sequences with the same CDR3. The chain employs TRBV6-1 and TRBJ2-1; TRBD2 matches 12 bases. CDR3 length: 15 amino acids. V was pared by 2 bases and J by 4 bases, with 0 bases of the junction left unmatched. Germline assignment: CDR1 MNHNS and CDR2 SASEGT. The CDR3: CASSELAGGYNEQFF. CDR3 sequence (DNA): TGTGCCAGCAGTGAACTAGCGGGGGGGTACAATGAGCAGTTCTTC.

The rearrangement uses TRBV27 and TRBJ1-5, with 7 positions matching TRBD1. Per the germline V gene, CDR1 is MNHEY and CDR2 is SMNVEV (reference sequence). CDR3 length: 13 amino acids. The ends lost 5 bases at V and 4 bases at J; junction bases unmatched: 2. The CDR3: CASSPTGNQPQHF. Written as DNA, the CDR3 is TGTGCCAGCAGTCCGACAGGGAATCAGCCCCAGCATTTT.

The rearrangement joins TRBV18 to TRBJ2-1, with 10 bases lining up with TRBD2. Germline assignment: CDR1 KGHSH and CDR2 LQKENI. V was pared by 4 bases and J by 7 bases, with 10 bases of the junction left unmatched. The CDR3 is 16 amino acids. CDR3 DNA sequence: TGTGCCAGCTCACGGACCCGGACTAGCGGTATGAATGAGCAGTTCTTC. Translation: CASSRTRTSGMNEQFF.

The chain combines TRBV13 with TRBJ1-1; 9 positions match TRBD1. The V gene end was trimmed by 3 bases and the J gene end by 4 bases; junction bases not matched to a gene: 3. There are 14 residues in the CDR3. Germline CDR1 is PRHDT and CDR2 is FYEKMQ (reference sequence). In DNA form, the CDR3 reads TGTGCCAGCAGCTTCGGGACAGGGCCCACTGAAGCTTTCTTT. It translates to CASSFGTGPTEAFF.